Each of the 2 T cell receptor beta chains below was sequenced from the same sample in a study of blood T cell repertoires in COVID-19. Sequencing was performed with immunoSEQ multiplex PCR; in TCRdb, only in-frame clones are kept and a portion is missing. Of some 150,000 clones in the sample, just over 85% were seen once. The sample comprised PBMCs or T cells enriched from blood (not recorded which). The source of these receptors is a man aged 50-59 years who had recovered from COVID-19.

As regards this clone: This same CDR3 is encoded by further DNA sequences in the sample. The chain couples TRBV27 to TRBJ1-2; 7 positions match TRBD1. With V trimmed by 3 bases and J by 2 bases, 0 bases remained unmatched. Germline loops: CDR1 MNHEY, CDR2 SMNVEV (reference sequence). The CDR3 covers 13 residues. CDR3 protein: CASSLTGNYGYTF. CDR3 DNA sequence: TGTGCCAGCAGTTTGACAGGGAACTATGGCTACACCTTC.

The chain links TRBV5-3 to TRBJ2-5; 11 nucleotides agree with TRBD2. TRBV5-3 carries the ORF label, with uncertain function. Losses at the gene ends were 4 bases for V and 5 bases for J; bases not matched to a gene: 10. The CDR3 is 16 amino acids. The DNA of the CDR3 is TGTGCCAGAAGCCTTCTAGCGGGAGGATGGGAGGAGACCCAGTACTTC. It yields the protein CARSLLAGGWEETQYF.